This T cell receptor beta chain was captured by sequencing in a study of T-cell reconstitution after alpha-beta-depleted transplantation in children. This clonotype was seen only once. Germline V gene sequence: CDR1 SGHTA, CDR2 FQGTGA. V lost 2 bases to trimming and J lost 2 bases; unmatched junction nucleotides: 8. The CDR3 has 16 amino acids. Unique molecular identifiers were incorporated during preparation of the TCRbeta library. Each CDR3 protein is one row after TCRdb ran MiXCR on the PCR reads. The table lists about 400,000 distinct CDR3 sequences, roughly 21% of them singletons. The chain joins TRBV7-3 to TRBJ2-5; 7 nucleotides line up with TRBD2. Sequenced material: PBMCs from the stem cell graft donor, taken from the stem cell graft. This receptor was identified in a human donor who donated a stem cell graft to a child with acute myeloid leukemia. In DNA form, the CDR3 reads TGTGCCAGCAGCTTACAAGCGGGGTTGGCTCAAGAGACCCAGTACTTC. Translated: CASSLQAGLAQETQYF.